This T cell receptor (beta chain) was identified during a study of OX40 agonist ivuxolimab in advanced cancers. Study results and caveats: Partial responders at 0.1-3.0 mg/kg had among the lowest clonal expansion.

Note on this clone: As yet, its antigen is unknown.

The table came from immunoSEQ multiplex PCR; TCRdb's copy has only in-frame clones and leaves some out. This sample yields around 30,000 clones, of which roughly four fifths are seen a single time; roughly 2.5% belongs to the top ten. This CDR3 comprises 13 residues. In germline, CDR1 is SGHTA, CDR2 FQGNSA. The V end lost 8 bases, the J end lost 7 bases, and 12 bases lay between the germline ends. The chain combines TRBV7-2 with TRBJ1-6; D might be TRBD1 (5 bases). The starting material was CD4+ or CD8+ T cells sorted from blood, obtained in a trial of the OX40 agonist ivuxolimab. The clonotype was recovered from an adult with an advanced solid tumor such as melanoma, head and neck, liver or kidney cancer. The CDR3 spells CASGGRANSPLHF. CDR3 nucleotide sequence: TGTGCCAGCGGCGGCAGGGCCAATTCACCCCTCCACTTT.